The subject of this entry is one T cell receptor beta chain. The antigen is unknown. With 2 bases removed from V and 5 bases from J, the gap between germline ends came to 16 bases. Germline values: CDR1 SGHRS, CDR2 YFSETQ. This CDR3 is built from 15 residues. This sample was taken from a study of T cell repertoires in cytomegalovirus infection. Study-level information: Recently identified HLA-C-restricted CMV epitopes were used, and well-studied HLA-B-restricted CMV epitopes were used as well. General study results and limits: Summed frequency of public TCR beta families distinguished CMV carriers with the relevant HLA.

TCRdb ran MiXCR on the reads and lists one entry per CDR3 protein. The top ten hold approximately 60% of the sample, which has 200,000 to 250,000 distinct CDR3 sequences, around 40% seen once. The chain joins TRBV5-1 to TRBJ1-1, with a weak D call TRBD1 (6 bases). This receptor was obtained from a human donor in good health (CMV status not recorded). Some clones in this sample may be carry-over from other donors' samples. The sequencing used CD8+ T cells from cultured PBMCs, collected from culture after CMV antigen stimulation. In DNA, the CDR3 is TGCGCCAGCAGCTTACGCCTTACAGGGAGGACTGAAGCTTTCTTT. It specifies CASSLRLTGRTEAFF.